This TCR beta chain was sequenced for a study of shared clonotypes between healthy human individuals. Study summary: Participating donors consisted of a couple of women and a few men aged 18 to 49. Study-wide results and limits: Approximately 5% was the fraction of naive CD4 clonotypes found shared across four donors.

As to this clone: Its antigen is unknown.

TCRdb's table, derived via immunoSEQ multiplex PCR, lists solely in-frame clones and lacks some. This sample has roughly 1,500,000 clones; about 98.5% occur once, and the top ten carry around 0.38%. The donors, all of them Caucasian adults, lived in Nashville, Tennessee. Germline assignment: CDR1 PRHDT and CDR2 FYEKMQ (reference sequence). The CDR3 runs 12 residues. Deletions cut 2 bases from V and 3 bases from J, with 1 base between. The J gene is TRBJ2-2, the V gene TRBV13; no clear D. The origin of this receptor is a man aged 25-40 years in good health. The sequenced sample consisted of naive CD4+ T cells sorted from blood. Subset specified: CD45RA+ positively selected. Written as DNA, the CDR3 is TGTGCCAGCAGCTTACACACCGGGGAGCTGTTTTTT. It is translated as CASSLHTGELFF.